The clone carrying this T cell receptor beta chain has just a few counts. What it binds is unknown. Populations isolated by sorting all had purity greater than 95%. Sequenced material consisted of expressed TCRB transcripts (all of the isolated RNA was reverse transcribed). Sequenced by immunoSEQ multiplex PCR; TCRdb stores in-frame clones only, minus some. The sample records 390,000 or so clones, 11% to 15% being singletons. The sample belongs to a study of beta chain features in type 1 diabetes. General study results and limits: High TCR expression in some cells could lead to their over-representation in cDNA sequencing. Naive, central memory and Treg TCRB repertoires seemed to resemble each other more closely in patients than they did in healthy donors.

Germline CDR1 is MGHRA and CDR2 is YSYEKL. The CDR3 length is 16 residues. The V end lost 6 bases, the J end lost 0 bases, and 14 bases lay between the germline ends. The chain couples TRBV4-1 to TRBJ1-4, with D uncertain. The material sequenced was naive CD4+ T cells from blood. The sequence came from a man aged 30 to 39 in good health. The CDR3 DNA reads as TGCGCCAGCAGTCGACGGGCTGGGACAACTAATGAAAAACTGTTTTTT. Residues: CASSRRAGTTNEKLFF.